This T cell receptor (beta chain) is drawn from a study of blood T cell repertoires in COVID-19 (TCRdb year 2020). Notes on the research overall: Collaborator samples came from the United States, Italy and Spain and covered acute and convalescent phases of COVID-19. The material from the prospective study consisted of cDNA or gDNA derived from T cells, B-cell-depleted T cells, or PBMCs. Subjects who had been exposed to COVID-19, were actively infected with it, or had recovered from it provided the deeply sampled blood TCRbeta repertoires that made up the dataset. The repertoires were released in a freely available public database intended as a resource for research on the immune response to SARS-CoV-2. Samples came from the ongoing ImmuneRACE study (first 160 participants) plus 1,254 subjects from 6 global collaborators. The sample metadata nearly always contained a de-identified subject ID, COVID-19 status, age in years and sex. HLA class I and class II types, where available, came from metadata supplied by the sample provider rather than from assay-based typing.

The CDR3 contains 15 residues, cysteine and phenylalanine counted. Here the CDR3 DNA is all that survives: 45 bases in frame from base 1. CDR1 SGHDT and CDR2 YYEEEE were looked up in the germline V gene. Deletion took 0 bases off V and 2 bases off J, with a span of 11 bases between the germline ends. Remarks on this clone: Its antigen is unknown. It has no much larger one-base neighbor in the sample; base qualities were not kept.

General findings and caveats noted by the study authors: Clinical and demographic metadata were provided uncurated, with the amount varying by source and participant.

At one collaborating source in Seattle, patients were enrolled during active infection and were followed longitudinally through the course of disease. The collaborating institutions used their own protocols to collect whole blood in K2EDTA tubes. For TCRbeta analysis, collaborators shipped samples in one of three forms: frozen whole blood, isolated PBMCs, or DNA extracted from either of those sample types. TCRbeta CDR3 regions were amplified from genomic DNA by means of the immunoSEQ Assay, a bias-controlled multiplex PCR. On the study's bioinformatics: Within the assay, amplification of reference gene primers was used to estimate how many nucleated cells each sample contained. Sequence reads were collapsed and filtered to measure the absolute abundance of every unique TCRbeta CDR3 rearrangement. For each sample, productive Simpson clonality was calculated as the square root of Simpson's diversity index over productive rearrangements. Here the immuneACCESS table is served through TCRdb, limited to in-frame sequences with V and J called. Missing clones are a known gap in these copies; in checked studies unresolved V genes cover under half, and the rest lacks a known reason. Clonal size and the V and J genes are those of that table, whereas D and trimming came from the DNA. This sample is represented by about 390,000 clones; more than 70% of them were singletons. About 2.5% of the sample is taken by the ten largest.

The sequenced sample consisted of peripheral blood. The receptor was derived from a woman aged 55 to 70 with COVID-19, enrolled during active disease. The chain couples TRBV5-6 to TRBJ1-1; no confident D gene assignment can be made. The CDR3 region reads CASSLVPTLNTEAFF. In nucleotides, the sequence is TGTGCCAGCAGCTTGGTCCCGACACTTAACACTGAAGCTTTCTTT.